This T cell receptor beta chain was found in a study of PD-L1 blockade in urothelial cancer (dated by TCRdb to about 2017). Some background on the complete study: Every patient began therapy in 2014 and was given atezolizumab 1,200 mg intravenously every 3 weeks. Progression-free survival longer than 6 months counted as durable clinical benefit, and TCR features were additionally tested against both progression-free and overall survival. In the same patients, pretreatment tumors underwent whole exome sequencing and RNA sequencing in addition to TCR sequencing. Pretreatment blood TCR-seq was available for around 29 patients, at least one posttreatment blood collection was obtained for some 24 patients, and tumor TCR-seq was available for some 24 patients. A median of approximately 140,000 T cells and 85,000 or so unique TCRs was obtained from blood samples, and a median clonality of approximately 0.08 was observed. Blood samples were analyzed 3 weeks after the start of treatment (second dose) and 6 weeks after the start of treatment. Somatic, immune and clinical correlates of response to PD-L1 blockade with atezolizumab in urothelial cancer were the focus of an exploratory multi-omic analysis. Twenty-five of 29 patients were males with bladder-origin urothelial cancer, and about 60% of the 29 reported a prior smoking history. Patients had an ECOG performance status of 0 or 1 and had received between 0 and 3 prior chemotherapy regimens. About 10 patients reached durable clinical benefit, while 20 patients did not. Pretreatment tumor samples, along with matched peripheral blood serially collected before and after atezolizumab treatment, were subjected to TCR sequencing.

The cohort included roughly 29 patients with locally advanced or metastatic urothelial carcinoma who were treated at Memorial Sloan Kettering on a trial protocol. Peripheral blood mononuclear cells were collected pretreatment and during treatment, with between 1 and 8 total time points obtained per patient. The Qiagen DNeasy Blood extraction kit was used to purify genomic DNA from total PBMCs and tumor samples. PBMCs were collected pretreatment and during treatment, and were isolated and stored as previously described. To estimate absolute template abundance from read counts, synthetic TCR analog templates were spiked into each PCR. The immunoSEQ assay was used to amplify TCRbeta CDR3 regions from genomic DNA with bias-controlled V and J gene primers. Sequencing of rearranged TCRbeta segments was done at approximately 20X coverage. In the source study's methods: Sequencing errors were corrected by clustering, and CDR3s were annotated against IMGT so that V, D and J genes could be assigned. Out-of-frame and stop-codon sequences were excluded, and only productive TCRbeta rearrangements were used in downstream analyses. To compute clonality, Shannon entropy was normalized by the log of the number of unique productive sequences and then subtracted from one. Fisher's exact test with Benjamini-Hochberg correction, using a cutoff of adjusted p below 0.01, was how clones that differed between time points or between blood and tumor were identified. The immuneACCESS repertoire file appears here via TCRdb, limited to in-frame rearrangements. These files lack a portion of the clones; in checked studies, under half of the deficit traces to unresolved V genes, and the cause of the others is not known. The V and J calls and clone size come from that table; D and trimming were worked out from the DNA. The sample has some 42,000 clones on record, over 65% of them singletons. Around 2.5% of the sample belongs to the ten largest clones.

About this clone: Its antigen is unknown. The record has no base qualities; no much larger clone is one base away.

The germline V gene (reference sequence) gives CDR1 as SGHNT and CDR2 as YYREEE. The CDR3 measures 14 amino acids from cysteine to phenylalanine. This entry keeps only the CDR3 DNA: 42 bases, framed from base 1. Unmatched junction bases come to 7, with V trimmed by 4 bases and J by 7 bases. What the study reported, not specific to this receptor: Small sample size (n of about 30) and many exploratory analyses mean the results are intended to be hypothesis-generating. A pretreatment peripheral blood TCR clonality below the median was linked to improved progression-free and overall survival. Patients with durable benefit showed greater expansion of tumor-associated TCR clones in peripheral blood 3 weeks after starting treatment (n of about 20, p = 0.022).

The receptor was isolated from a man aged 65 to 85 with urothelial cancer. Sequenced material: PBMCs, taken around atezolizumab (anti-PD-L1) treatment. The V and J genes are TRBV5-4 and TRBJ2-7; 11 bases in the junction line up with TRBD2. The CDR3 corresponds to CASSAPLAGEEQYF. The sequenced DNA is TGTGCCAGCAGCGCACCACTAGCGGGAGAAGAGCAGTACTTC.